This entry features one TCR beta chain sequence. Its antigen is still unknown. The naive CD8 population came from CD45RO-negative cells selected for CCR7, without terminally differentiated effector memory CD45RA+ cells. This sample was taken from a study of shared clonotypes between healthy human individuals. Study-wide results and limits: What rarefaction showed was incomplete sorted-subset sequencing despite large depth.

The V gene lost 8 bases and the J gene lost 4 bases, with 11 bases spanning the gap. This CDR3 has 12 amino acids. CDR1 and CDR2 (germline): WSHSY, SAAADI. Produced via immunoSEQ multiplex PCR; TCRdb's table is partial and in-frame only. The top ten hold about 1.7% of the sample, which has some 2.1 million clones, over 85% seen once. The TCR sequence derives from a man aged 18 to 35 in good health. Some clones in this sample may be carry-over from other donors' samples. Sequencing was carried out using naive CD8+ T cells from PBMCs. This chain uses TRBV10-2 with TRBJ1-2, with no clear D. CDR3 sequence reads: CASFGLGYGYTF. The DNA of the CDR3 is TGCGCCAGCTTTGGGTTGGGCTATGGCTACACCTTC.